This T cell receptor beta chain was sequenced during a study of Graves' ophthalmopathy and Graves' hyperthyroidism. Study-level points and caveats: Ophthalmopathy progression prediction by the model yielded a sensitivity of around 68% and a specificity of approximately 77%. The blood repertoire also included most expanded thyroid clonotypes above 0.001 frequency.

On this clonotype itself: Its antigen is as yet unknown.

The CDR3 totals 14 residues. Deletions cut 6 bases from V and 0 bases from J, with 11 bases between. Looked up from germline, CDR1 is SNHLY and CDR2 is FYNNEI. RNA served as the template for amplifying TCR beta CDR3 regions. Investigators did first-round RT-PCR with HTBI primers, then second-round multiplex PCR. TCRdb called the multiplex PCR reads again in MiXCR, with one record for every CDR3 protein. The data hold about 740,000 distinct CDR3 sequences, with around 40% observed a single time. The clonotype comes from an adult man with Graves' ophthalmopathy. The rearrangement links TRBV2 to TRBJ1-1; D remains ambiguous. The sequencing sample was made of peripheral blood. The CDR3 region has the DNA TGTGCCAGCAGCCAAAGGCGGCTGAACACTGAAGCTTTCTTT. This sequence encodes CASSQRRLNTEAFF.